The 24 T cell receptor beta chains in this list originate from one sample, sequenced in a study of blood T cell repertoires in COVID-19. The table came from immunoSEQ multiplex PCR; TCRdb's copy has only in-frame clones and leaves some out. Among 130,000 to 150,000 clones listed, more than 75% were seen once. Sequences were obtained from PBMCs or T cells enriched from blood (not recorded which). The receptors were gathered from a woman aged 25 to 39 with acute COVID-19.

The chain employs TRBV10-3 and TRBJ2-3; 10 bases map to TRBD2. With 2 bases clipped from V and 4 bases from J, the junction kept 3 bases outside the gene matches. CDR1 and CDR2 from the germline V gene are ENHRY and SYGVKD. The CDR3 is made up of 15 amino acids. The CDR3 nucleotides are TGTGCCATCAGTGAGCAAGCGGGAGGGCCAGATACGCAGTATTTT. It translates to CAISEQAGGPDTQYF.

The gene calls are TRBV2 and TRBJ1-3; 8 bases are a match to TRBD1. Trimming at V came to 4 bases and at J to 0 bases, leaving 2 bases not matched to a gene. The germline CDR1 and CDR2 sequences are SNHLY and FYNNEI. The CDR3 is made up of 15 amino acids. DNA of the CDR3: TGTGCCAGCAGTGCGGACAGGGTCTCTGGAAACACCATATATTTT. Amino acid sequence: CASSADRVSGNTIYF.

This rearrangement joins TRBV4-3 to TRBJ2-1, with TRBD2 matching over 13 bases. From germline, CDR1 is LGHNA and CDR2 YSLEER. The V and J ends lost 4 bases and 5 bases, in that order; junction bases with no gene match: 2. This CDR3 has 15 residues. The CDR3 sequence is CASSLGLAGNNEQFF. DNA for the CDR3: TGCGCCAGCAGCCTGGGACTAGCGGGGAACAATGAGCAGTTCTTC.

The rearrangement joins TRBV6-5 to TRBJ2-1; D is perhaps TRBD2 (6 bases). Germline CDR1 and CDR2: MNHEY and SVGAGI. The V end was cut by 6 bases, the J end by 6 bases, with 15 bases between. CDR3 length equals 14 residues. CDR3 loop: CASRPSRGTNEQFF. The CDR3 DNA follows: TGTGCCAGCAGACCCTCACGCGGGACCAATGAGCAGTTCTTC.

The rearrangement joins TRBV14 to TRBJ2-7; tentative D call: TRBD2 (5 bases). The CDR3 is 18 residues long. In germline, CDR1 is SGHDN, CDR2 FVKESK. With 2 bases removed from V and 0 bases from J, the gap between germline ends came to 20 bases. CDR3 bases: TGTGCCAGCAGCCAAAGAATCCTGGCCTTCGGAGGCTCCTACGAGCAGTACTTC. Its protein is CASSQRILAFGGSYEQYF.

The chain employs TRBV5-6 and TRBJ2-1; maybe TRBD1 (6 bases). The V end was cut by 4 bases, the J end by 0 bases, with 17 bases between. The germline V gene encodes CDR1 SGHDT and CDR2 YYEEEE. This CDR3 spans 17 amino acids. CDR3 in DNA: TGTGCCAGCAGCCTATTATTGACAGGAAGCTCCTACAATGAGCAGTTCTTC. It translates to CASSLLLTGSSYNEQFF. The whole variable domain, filled in from reference TRBV5-6 and TRBJ2-1, reads DAGVTQSPTHLIKTRGQQVTLRCSPKSGHDTVSWYQQALGQGPQFIFQYYEEEERQRGNFPDRFSGHQFPNYSSELNVNALLLGDSALYLCASSLLLTGSSYNEQFFGPGTRLTVL.

The chain couples TRBV19 to TRBJ2-3; TRBD2 matches at 8 bases. Germline CDR1 is LNHDA and CDR2 is SQIVND (reference sequence). The V segment lost 6 bases and the J segment 1 base; nucleotides outside the gene matches: 9. The CDR3 spans 16 residues. The CDR3 reads CASRGAAGDRTDTQYF. The CDR3 nucleotides read TGTGCCAGTAGAGGCGCAGCGGGAGATCGCACAGATACGCAGTATTTT.

This clone appeared once. The chain couples TRBV4-1 to TRBJ1-5; D is ambiguous. The CDR3 covers 13 residues. Germline CDR1 reads MGHRA; CDR2 reads YSYEKL. Deletions cut 4 bases from V and 4 bases from J, with 8 bases between. This CDR3 reads CASSRQTNQPQHF. Written as DNA, the CDR3 is TGCGCCAGCAGCCGCCAGACTAATCAGCCCCAGCATTTT.

This chain connects TRBV24-1 to TRBJ2-3; 8 nucleotides align to TRBD2. The CDR3 length is 16 residues. Trimming cost V 8 bases and J 0 bases; bases outside gene matches: 9. The germline gives CDR1 KGHDR, CDR2 SFDVKD. DNA for the CDR3: TGTGCCACCATCACGCAAAGCGGGAGTAGCACAGATACGCAGTATTTT. Translation gives CATITQSGSSTDTQYF.

This clone is a singleton in its sample. The chain has TRBV5-1 and TRBJ1-2, with a tentative D call TRBD1 (6 bases). Looked up from germline, CDR1 is SGHRS and CDR2 is YFSETQ. The length of the CDR3 is 13 residues. Trimming pared 4 bases from V and 3 bases from J, leaving 10 bases between. The CDR3 DNA follows: TGCGCCAGCAGCGACGGACAGTACTATGGCTACACCTTC. It specifies CASSDGQYYGYTF.

CDR3 loop: CASSLFGIRGQHF. DNA for the CDR3: TGTGCCAGCAGTTTATTTGGTATTAGAGGGCAACATTTT. The V call is TRBV28, the J call TRBJ1-5; D unclear. V was cut by 1 base and J by 16 bases, with 17 bases left in between. The CDR3 sequence is 13 residues long. Germline CDR1 reads MDHEN; CDR2 reads SYDVKM. Filled out from reference TRBV28 and TRBJ1-5, the complete variable domain reads DVKVTQSSRYLVKRTGEKVFLECVQDMDHENMFWYRQDPGLGLRLIYFSYDVKMKEKGDIPEGYSVSREKKERFSLILESASTNQTSMYLCASSLFGIRGQHFGDGTRLSIL.

The count of this clone is one. This chain connects TRBV5-1 to TRBJ2-6; 7 nucleotides align to TRBD2. Germline V gene lookup returns CDR1 SGHRS and CDR2 YFSETQ. J gave up 2 bases and V 2 bases, and 7 bases lay outside the gene matches. This CDR3 is 17 amino acids long. The CDR3 DNA follows: TGCGCCAGCAGCTTTCAAACGGGGGGACCTGGGGCCAACGTCCTGACTTTC. Its translation is CASSFQTGGPGANVLTF.

The V call is TRBV30, the J call TRBJ1-1, with 7 bases lining up with TRBD1. CDR1 is GTSNPN and CDR2 is SVGIG in the germline V gene (reference sequence). This CDR3 is 16 amino acids long. Trimming at V came to 2 bases and at J to 1 base, leaving 10 bases not matched to a gene. CDR3 nucleotides: TGTGCCTGGAGTCTTGGGACAGCTGTGGCGAACACTGAAGCTTTCTTT. This encodes CAWSLGTAVANTEAFF.

This rearrangement joins TRBV30 to TRBJ1-5; 7 bases match TRBD1. V lost 3 bases to trimming and J lost 7 bases; unmatched junction nucleotides: 9. The germline V gene encodes CDR1 GTSNPN and CDR2 SVGIG (reference sequence). The CDR3 is 14 amino acids. The CDR3 sequence: CAWSADRVRQPQHF. CDR3 DNA: TGTGCCTGGAGCGCTGACAGGGTCCGACAGCCCCAGCATTTT.

The chain combines TRBV11-1 with TRBJ2-7, with 11 bases matching TRBD1. V was pared by 1 base and J by 2 bases, with 4 bases of the junction left unmatched. CDR1 and CDR2 (germline): SGHAT, FQDESV (reference sequence). The CDR3 totals 16 residues. In DNA form, the CDR3 reads TGTGCCAGCAGCTTAGGTCCGGGACAGGGGGCCTACGAGCAGTACTTC. It codes for CASSLGPGQGAYEQYF.

The sample holds one count of this clone. J is TRBJ1-4 and V is TRBV29-1; D is ambiguous. Between the trimmed V and J ends, which lost 4 bases and 4 bases, there was a span of 10 bases. There are 13 residues in the CDR3. Per the germline V gene, CDR1 is SQVTM and CDR2 is ANQGSEA. The CDR3 here is CSVVGQNNEKLFF. In nucleotides, the CDR3 is TGCAGCGTTGTTGGGCAGAATAATGAAAAACTGTTTTTT.

The chain links TRBV24-1 to TRBJ2-7; 14 bases are shared with TRBD2. V trimming: 4 bases; J trimming: 4 bases; junction bases outside the gene matches: 5. The CDR3 sequence is 16 residues long. The germline V gene encodes CDR1 KGHDR and CDR2 SFDVKD. CDR3 nucleotide sequence: TGTGCCACCAGTGACGGGACTAGCGGGAGAAAATACGAGCAGTACTTC. Translated, it gives CATSDGTSGRKYEQYF.

V and J are TRBV10-3 and TRBJ1-5; 7 nucleotides match TRBD1. The ends lost 10 bases at V and 7 bases at J; junction bases unmatched: 7. This CDR3 is built from 12 residues. CDR1 ENHRY and CDR2 SYGVKD come from the germline V gene. CDR3 region: CATQGGRQPQHF. The CDR3 DNA is TGTGCCACTCAGGGGGGAAGGCAGCCCCAGCATTTT.

This chain joins TRBV21-1 and TRBJ2-4; the table's D call, TRBD2, has no DNA check behind it. TRBV21-1 is listed as a pseudogene. This CDR3 has 18 amino acids. The CDR3 loop is CASSKDTPKGVAKNIQYF. The CDR3 nucleotides read TGTGCCAGCAGCAAGGATACGCCCAAGGGAGTGGCCAAAAACATTCAGTACTTC.

The gene calls are TRBV5-1 and TRBJ2-3; 8 bases map to TRBD2. The trim removed 0 bases at V and 3 bases at J, leaving 3 bases unmatched. The V gene's germline CDR1 is SGHRS and CDR2 YFSETQ. This CDR3 spans 15 amino acids. The CDR3 coding sequence is TGCGCCAGCAGCTTGGGCGGGACTAGTACAGATACGCAGTATTTT. Its protein product is CASSLGGTSTDTQYF.

The table lists this clone with a few counts. Germline and junction disagree at one end, which may indicate a read error. The chain is built from TRBV7-7 and TRBJ2-3; no firm D call. The CDR3 sequence is 15 residues long. CDR1 is SSHAT and CDR2 is FNYEAQ in the germline V gene (reference sequence). The CDR3 region is CASSLNPGSTDTQYF. CDR3 nucleotides: TGTGCTAGCAGCTTAAATCCAGGCAGCACAGATACGCAGTATTTT. Filled out from reference TRBV7-7 and TRBJ2-3, the complete variable domain reads GAGVSQSPRYKVTKRGQDVTLRCDPISSHATLYWYQQALGQGPEFLTYFNYEAQPDKSGLPSDRFSAERPEGSISTLTIQRTEQRDSAMYRCASSLNPGSTDTQYFGPGTRLTVL.

CDR3 amino acids: CASSFNSLTYGYTF. DNA of the CDR3: TGTGCCAGCAGTTTTAACAGCCTTACCTATGGCTACACCTTC. The genes are TRBV28 and TRBJ1-2; D unresolved. The V and J ends lost 3 bases and 4 bases respectively, with 12 bases between them. The germline V gene encodes CDR1 MDHEN and CDR2 SYDVKM. This CDR3 spans 14 amino acids.

The rearrangement uses TRBV19 and TRBJ1-1; TRBD1 might be the D (5 bases). The CDR3 extends over 14 amino acids. The V gene lost 6 bases and the J gene lost 5 bases, with 16 bases spanning the gap. Germline CDR1 and CDR2: LNHDA and SQIVND (reference sequence). The CDR3 loop reads CASSPGDLRTEAFF. The CDR3 DNA sequence: TGTGCCAGTAGCCCGGGGGACCTGAGAACTGAAGCTTTCTTT.

The V and J genes are TRBV7-9 and TRBJ2-1; 8 bases agree with TRBD2. The CDR3 spans 14 residues. Germline V gives CDR1 SEHNR, CDR2 FQNEAQ (reference sequence). V was pared by 5 bases and J by 6 bases, with 6 bases of the junction left unmatched. The DNA of the CDR3 is TGTGCCAGCAGCCCGGGACTAGTGCCCAATGAGCAGTTCTTC. It specifies CASSPGLVPNEQFF.